This T cell receptor beta chain was profiled in a study of T cells in Graves' hyperthyroidism and ophthalmopathy (dated by TCRdb to about 2019). Background for the entire study: Peripheral blood samples were taken at the time of initial diagnosis, prior to any treatment. To identify TCR V-J signatures that set the groups apart, the researchers used a discovery cohort of 90 to 100 patients, made up of about 44 with Graves' ophthalmopathy and 57 with stable Graves' hyperthyroidism. Whether ophthalmopathy could be predicted prospectively was tested in an independent validation cohort made up of some 20 hyperthyroidism patients plus 17 patients who later progressed to ophthalmopathy. For training and testing, the approximately 92 patients in the discovery cohort were randomly divided in a 7:3 ratio. Thyroid tissue and blood T-cell repertoires from several Graves' hyperthyroidism patients were also compared in the study. Once sampling was done, hyperthyroidism patients were given methimazole at a starting dose of 30 mg daily, whereas ophthalmopathy patients were given high-dose intravenous methylprednisolone. The paper describes TCR Vbeta CDR3 sequencing of 135 peripheral blood samples, made up of 43 ophthalmopathy patients, over 70 hyperthyroidism patients and 17 progressor patients. The study at large found these results: In cross-validation, a model built on a 13 V-J signature told ophthalmopathy apart from stable hyperthyroidism with less than 90% sensitivity and roughly 83% specificity, and in testing the same model reached 80%/75%. Most expanded thyroid clonotypes (frequency above 0.001) were also found in blood, which suggests that blood repertoires may mirror thyroid immune responses. In validation, the model predicted progression to ophthalmopathy a median of around six months before onset, with 65% to 71% sensitivity and nearly 75% specificity. No statistical method was used to set the sample size in advance, and investigators knew the group allocation.

Amplification of TCR beta CDR3 regions was carried out from RNA transcripts. For the first round of RT-PCR on the TCR CDR3, the HTBI primer set was used together with the Qiagen OneStep RT-PCR kit. Libraries were constructed in a second round of multiplex PCR, after which size selection and purification were performed. Paired-end sequencing of the libraries was performed with 100 bp reads on an Illumina HiSeq2000. Concerning the study's data processing: SOAPnuke was used to process the raw data, throwing out any read that contained adapters or uncalled bases, had a mean Phred below 15, or lacked an exact constant-primer or identifier match. High-quality paired reads were merged using COPE v1.2.5, and each unique nucleotide sequence was defined as a clonotype. Clonotypes were aligned to IMGT TRBV, TRBD and TRBJ reference segments using MiTCR v1.1. The analysis included only V-J combinations with a frequency above 0.0001, which together covered 99.2% of the repertoires. A TCS score was defined as the ratio between F50 (clonal expansion) and ExV (chaos), using BLOSUM62-based TCRdist between CDR3 peptides within each V-J. Welch's t-statistics and random forest reduced roughly 540 V-J features to about 13, which were used in a naive Bayes classifier (R e1071). The Morisita-Horn index was used to measure how similar the thyroid and blood repertoires were. TCRdb reworked the public reads: Q25 trimming with fastp, MiXCR clone assembly, productive beta chains retained. Rows with a matching CDR3 protein are joined into one entry that keeps the most common DNA and genes. The V and J calls were determined by TCRdb, not by the authors. The sample includes approximately 610,000 distinct CDR3 sequences, with roughly 14% observed a single time. The ten largest clonotypes hold 3.5% to 4.5% of the sample.

Moderately to severely active disease, a Clinical Activity Score of at least 3, a NOSPECS grade of at least 4, and a duration under 3 months were present in ophthalmopathy patients. The study excluded patients with uncontrolled infections, other autoimmune diseases, pregnancy or lactation. Clinical symptoms, serum thyroxine and TRAb, thyroid ultrasound, and orbital computed tomography formed the basis for the diagnoses. PBMCs were separated from roughly 9.6 ml of fresh peripheral blood using Ficoll-Paque density gradient centrifugation. Total RNA was extracted with Trizol reagent, and quality was checked on an Agilent 2100 Bioanalyzer. Reading from cysteine to phenylalanine, the CDR3 counts 15 amino acids. This entry keeps only the CDR3 DNA: 45 bases, framed from base 1. Trimming takes 6 bases from V and 5 bases from J, and the germline ends sit 19 bases apart. From the germline V gene, CDR1 is MDHEN and CDR2 is SYDVKM.

This clonotype turned up a few times. Its antigen is unknown. A much larger clone differs from this one at a single base, so this may be a read error. This receptor was identified in a woman in her forties with Graves' ophthalmopathy. Source material: blood. The sequence is built from TRBV28 and TRBJ2-5; TRBD2 might be the D gene, on 6 matching bases. The CDR3 in this case is CASSPAGGIHETQYF. The DNA sequence is as follows: TGTGCCAGCAGCCCGGCTGGCGGGATTCATGAGACCCAGTACTTC.